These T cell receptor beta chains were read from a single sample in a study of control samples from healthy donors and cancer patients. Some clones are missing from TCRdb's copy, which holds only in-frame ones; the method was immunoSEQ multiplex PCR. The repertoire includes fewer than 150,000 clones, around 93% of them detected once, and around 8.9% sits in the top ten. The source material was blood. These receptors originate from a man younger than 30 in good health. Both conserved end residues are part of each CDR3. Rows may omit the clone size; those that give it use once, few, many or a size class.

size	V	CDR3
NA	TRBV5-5	CASSDDREGDEKLFF
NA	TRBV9	CASSVAGQGAGTEAFF
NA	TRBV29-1	CSVPSLETDGYTF
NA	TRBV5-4	CASSLAGADEQYF
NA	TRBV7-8	CASSLSTGFRNQPQHF
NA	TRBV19	CASSQRGLGGKGAEAFF
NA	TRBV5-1	CASSLEGDTNTEAFF
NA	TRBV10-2	CASSECGSGCTQYF
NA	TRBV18	CASSQGGNQPQHF
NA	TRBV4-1	CASSLRTGGSPLHF
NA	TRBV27	CASRPTESGYNEQFF
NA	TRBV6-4	CASSQSGGTDTQYF
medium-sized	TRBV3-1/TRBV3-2	CASSIPGAVGAFF
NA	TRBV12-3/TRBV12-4	CASTPAGRTEAFF
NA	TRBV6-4	CASSPRASGGYNEQFF
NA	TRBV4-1	CASSFRLAGGQDTQYF
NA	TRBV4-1	CASSPGLAGGPGTDTQYF
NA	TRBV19	CASSIGTVGMETQYF
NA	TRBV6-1	CASSESSGVGNTEAFF
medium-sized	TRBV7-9	CASSSHEYTGSNSPLHF
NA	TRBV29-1	CSVDRLAEAFF
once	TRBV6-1	CASSDIRQGYGYF
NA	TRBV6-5	CASSSRGRAEAFF
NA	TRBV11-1	CASSLMTGMRADTQYF
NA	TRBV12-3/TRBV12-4	CASSLMQSEQYF
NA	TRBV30	CAWSPGQGYQPQHF
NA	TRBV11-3	CASSARTGDASEQYF
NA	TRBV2	CASSVTGREDRPLHF
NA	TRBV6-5	CASSYATATEAFF
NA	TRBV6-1	CASSGTSGGYANEQFF
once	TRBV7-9	CASSPVGTYEQYF
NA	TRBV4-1	CASSQGGGDTQYF
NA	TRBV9	CASSARDISGNTIYF
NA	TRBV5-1	CASSLGVGNTIYF
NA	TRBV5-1	CASSFGQATQYF
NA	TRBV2	CASITGSSYEQYF
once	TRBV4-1	CASSQDTVIKPQHF
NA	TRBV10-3	CAISEAQGDQPQHF
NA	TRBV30	CAWRGGDTEAFF
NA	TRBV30	CAWSVSGFRGYTF
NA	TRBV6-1	CASSEALRGSFNQPQHF
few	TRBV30	CACPTGTGNEKLFF
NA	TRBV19	CASSPLARTGPNYGYTF
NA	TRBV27	CASSLLGQPQHF
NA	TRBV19	CASSIEWGRQALSYNEQFF
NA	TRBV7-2	CASSVRRSGAKNIQYF
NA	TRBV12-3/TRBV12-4	CASSLNGHYGYTF
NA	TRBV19	CASSRPRGLNQPQHF
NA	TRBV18	CASADRDRFYNEQFF
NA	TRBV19	CASSMGLTDTQYF
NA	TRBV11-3	CASSLSTLNTEAFF
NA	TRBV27	CASSPRQRVGEKLFF
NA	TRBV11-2	CASSLTGTEGYEQYF
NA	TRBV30	CAWSPNAPRDPYEQYF